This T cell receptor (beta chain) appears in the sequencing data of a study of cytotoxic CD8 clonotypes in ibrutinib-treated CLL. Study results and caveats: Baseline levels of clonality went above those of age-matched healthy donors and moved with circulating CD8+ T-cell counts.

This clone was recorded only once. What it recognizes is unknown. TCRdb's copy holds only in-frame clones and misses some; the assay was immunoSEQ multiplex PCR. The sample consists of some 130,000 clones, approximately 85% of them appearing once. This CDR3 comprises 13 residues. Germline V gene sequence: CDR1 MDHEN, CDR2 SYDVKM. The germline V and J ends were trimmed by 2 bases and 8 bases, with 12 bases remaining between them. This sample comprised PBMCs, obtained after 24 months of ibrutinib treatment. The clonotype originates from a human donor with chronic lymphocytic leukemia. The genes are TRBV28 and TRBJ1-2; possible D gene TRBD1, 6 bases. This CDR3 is CASSLLQGIGYTF. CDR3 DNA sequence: TGTGCCAGCAGTTTACTGCAGGGGATAGGCTACACCTTC.